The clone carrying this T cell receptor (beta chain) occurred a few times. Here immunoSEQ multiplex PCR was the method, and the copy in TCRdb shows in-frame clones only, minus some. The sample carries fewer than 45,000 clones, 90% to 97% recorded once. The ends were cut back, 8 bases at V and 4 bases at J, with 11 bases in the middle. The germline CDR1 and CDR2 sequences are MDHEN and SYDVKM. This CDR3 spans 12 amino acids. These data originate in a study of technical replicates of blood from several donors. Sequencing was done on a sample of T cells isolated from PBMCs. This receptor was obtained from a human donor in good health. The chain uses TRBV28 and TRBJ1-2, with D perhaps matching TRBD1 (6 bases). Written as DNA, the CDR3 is TGTGCCAGCGAGGGGACAATCTATGGCTACACCTTC. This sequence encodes CASEGTIYGYTF.